This passage covers 15 T cell receptor beta chains from one sample sequenced in a study of blood T cell repertoires in COVID-19. Only in-frame clones appear in the TCRdb table, and some are missing; sequencing was by immunoSEQ multiplex PCR. Seen here are roughly 240,000 clones, about 90% observed once, and the top ten hold more than 2.5%. Material: peripheral blood. The origin of the receptors is a woman in her twenties or thirties who had recovered from COVID-19.

The chain is built from TRBV5-1 and TRBJ2-2; 8 nucleotides agree with TRBD1. The CDR3 sequence is 16 residues long. Trimming cost V 3 bases and J 5 bases; bases outside gene matches: 9. Per the germline V gene, CDR1 is SGHRS and CDR2 is YFSETQ. In nucleotides, the CDR3 is TGCGCCAGCAGCTCCCTGGACAGGGCTGGGACCGGGGAGCTGTTTTTT. The encoded protein is CASSSLDRAGTGELFF.

V and J are TRBV4-1 and TRBJ1-2, with 7 bases aligning to TRBD1. The trim removed 1 base at V and 5 bases at J, leaving 7 bases unmatched. The CDR3 extends over 15 amino acids. The germline V gene has CDR1 MGHRA and CDR2 YSYEKL. The CDR3, as DNA: TGCGCCAGCAGCCAAGTTCTGGCAGGGGGATATGGCTACACCTTC. Translated: CASSQVLAGGYGYTF.

V and J are TRBV29-1 and TRBJ1-1; 7 bases align to TRBD1. Germline CDR1 and CDR2: SQVTM and ANQGSEA. V gave up 6 bases and J gave up 3 bases; unmatched junction bases: 7. The CDR3 has 13 residues. The CDR3 loop is CSVRSGGYTEAFF. The CDR3 DNA reads as TGCAGCGTGCGGTCAGGGGGTTACACTGAAGCTTTCTTT.

J is TRBJ2-3 and V is TRBV4-1; 11 bases match TRBD2. V lost 5 bases and J lost 0; bases outside the gene matches: 4. The CDR3 is 16 amino acids. The V gene's germline CDR1 is MGHRA and CDR2 YSYEKL. CDR3: CASSRGLAESTDTQYF. The CDR3 DNA sequence: TGCGCCAGCAGCAGGGGACTAGCGGAAAGCACAGATACGCAGTATTTT.

The V gene is TRBV6-1, the J gene TRBJ2-1, with a tentative D call TRBD2 (6 bases). There are 13 residues in the CDR3. The V gene lost 3 bases and the J gene lost 10 bases, with 13 bases spanning the gap. CDR1 and CDR2 (germline): MNHNS, SASEGT. The CDR3 nucleotides read TGTGCCAGCAGTGAGTGGAGGGTGGAAGAGCAGTTCTTC. Encoded protein: CASSEWRVEEQFF.

This rearrangement joins TRBV6-5 to TRBJ1-1, with a tentative D call TRBD1 (5 bases). Deletions cut 2 bases from V and 5 bases from J, with 12 bases between. From germline, CDR1 is MNHEY and CDR2 SVGAGI. The CDR3 runs 14 residues. The CDR3 nucleotides are TGTGCCAGCAGTTACGGGTGGGGGGGAACTGAAGCTTTCTTT. Protein: CASSYGWGGTEAFF.

The chain is built from TRBV30 and TRBJ1-3; 8 bases map to TRBD1. Germline V gene lookup returns CDR1 GTSNPN and CDR2 SVGIG (reference sequence). Trimming removed 0 bases from V and 1 base from J; junction bases left unmatched: 8. The CDR3 has 17 residues. The CDR3 is CAWSVWGQEVSGNTIYF. The CDR3 DNA reads as TGTGCCTGGAGTGTGTGGGGACAGGAGGTATCTGGAAACACCATATATTTT.

V gene TRBV27 combines with J gene TRBJ2-1; 8 bases map to TRBD2. V was pared by 2 bases and J by 0 bases, with 6 bases of the junction left unmatched. This CDR3 has 17 amino acids. The germline V gene encodes CDR1 MNHEY and CDR2 SMNVEV (reference sequence). The CDR3 DNA reads as TGTGCCAGCAGTTTACTCCTTAGCGGGGCCTCCTACAATGAGCAGTTCTTC. Amino acids: CASSLLLSGASYNEQFF.

This clone was counted a few times. This chain links TRBV2 with TRBJ1-5; possibly TRBD1 for D (5 bases). Germline CDR1 reads SNHLY; CDR2 reads FYNNEI. This CDR3 has 13 amino acids. Deletions cut 10 bases from V and 7 bases from J, with 17 bases between. This CDR3 reads CATAGGGSQPQHF. DNA of the CDR3: TGTGCCACAGCGGGGGGAGGCAGCCAGCCCCAGCATTTT.

The rearrangement joins TRBV7-9 to TRBJ2-7; 9 bases are shared with TRBD1. This CDR3 region has 16 residues. V shed 1 base and J 2 bases; nucleotides not matched to a gene: 6. Germline V gives CDR1 SEHNR, CDR2 FQNEAQ (reference sequence). The CDR3 loop reads CASSLVGGQGTYEQYF. The CDR3 DNA reads as TGTGCCAGCAGCTTAGTGGGGGGACAGGGCACCTACGAGCAGTACTTC.

The V gene is TRBV18, the J gene TRBJ1-5; TRBD1 matches at 7 bases. With 5 bases clipped from V and 3 bases from J, the junction kept 7 bases outside the gene matches. Germline lookup yields CDR1 KGHSH and CDR2 LQKENI. This CDR3 has 15 amino acids. The CDR3 coding sequence is TGTGCCAGCTCAACCTCGGGACAGAACAATCAGCCCCAGCATTTT. Protein sequence: CASSTSGQNNQPQHF.

This sequence joins TRBV5-1 and TRBJ2-5; tentative D call: TRBD1 (5 bases). CDR1 SGHRS and CDR2 YFSETQ come from the germline V gene. Trimming took off 2 bases at V and 0 bases at J, with 14 bases between the two ends. The CDR3 covers 16 residues. The CDR3 DNA sequence: TGCGCCAGCAGCTTAGGACAACAACTGTACCAAGAGACCCAGTACTTC. This gives the protein CASSLGQQLYQETQYF.

CDR3 sequence: CASTGLAGRETQYF. The CDR3 DNA is TGTGCCAGCACGGGACTAGCGGGGAGAGAGACCCAGTACTTC. The chain employs TRBV7-8 and TRBJ2-5; 13 bases match TRBD2. The V and J ends lost 7 bases and 4 bases, in that order; junction bases with no gene match: 3. CDR3 length equals 14 residues. The germline V gene encodes CDR1 SGHVS and CDR2 FQNEAQ.

This clone has just one count. The chain carries TRBV5-6 and TRBJ1-6, with a tentative D call TRBD1 (6 bases). The CDR3 has 15 amino acids. Germline CDR1 SGHDT, CDR2 YYEEEE. Trimming shortened V by 7 bases and J by 5 bases, and 16 bases separated the two germline ends. CDR3 region: CASERRTGNNSPLHF. As DNA, the CDR3 is TGTGCCAGCGAGAGGAGAACAGGGAATAATTCACCCCTCCACTTT.

The chain employs TRBV6-4 and TRBJ2-5, with TRBD1 as a possible D gene (6 bases). The CDR3 is made up of 13 amino acids. CDR1 is MRHNA and CDR2 is SNTAGT in the germline V gene. Trimming cost V 3 bases and J 4 bases, with 9 bases left between them. The CDR3: CASSEQGGETQYF. The CDR3 nucleotides read TGTGCCAGCAGTGAACAGGGTGGAGAGACCCAGTACTTC.